A single sample gave rise to the 6 T cell receptor beta chains below, sequenced in a study of blood T cell repertoires in COVID-19. Profiled with immunoSEQ multiplex PCR; TCRdb holds only in-frame clones, not every one. This sample yields about 310,000 clones, of which around 87% are seen a single time; 1% belongs to the top ten. Sequencing was performed on peripheral blood. The receptors stem from a man aged 45-60 years with active or convalescent COVID-19.

CDR3 region: CASSESLNRGYGYTF. DNA of the CDR3: TGCGCCAGCAGTGAGTCCCTCAACAGGGGCTATGGCTACACCTTC. The chain has TRBV10-1 and TRBJ1-2, with 7 bases that match TRBD1. Germline V gene data show CDR1 as WNHNN and CDR2 as SYGVQD (reference sequence). V gave up 0 bases and J gave up 4 bases; unmatched junction bases: 5. The CDR3 runs 15 residues.

The chain employs TRBV2 and TRBJ2-7; 9 bases are shared with TRBD1. The CDR3 extends over 18 amino acids. Germline CDR1 reads SNHLY; CDR2 reads FYNNEI. V lost 2 bases and J lost 0; bases outside the gene matches: 11. The CDR3 loop reads CASSESRDRENFSYEQYF. The CDR3 DNA reads as TGTGCCAGCAGTGAATCAAGGGACAGGGAAAACTTCTCCTACGAGCAGTACTTC.

This chain links TRBV6-5 with TRBJ1-1; a possible D gene is TRBD1 (6 bases). The CDR3 runs 15 residues. Per germline, CDR1 MNHEY and CDR2 SVGAGI. V was clipped by 6 bases and J by 1 base, with 15 bases between them. The CDR3 here is CASRSGVGPNTEAFF. CDR3 sequence (DNA): TGTGCCAGCAGATCAGGGGTAGGGCCGAACACTGAAGCTTTCTTT.

The chain is built from TRBV29-1 and TRBJ1-2, with a weak D call TRBD1 (6 bases). Germline V gene data show CDR1 as SQVTM and CDR2 as ANQGSEA. The CDR3 sequence is 13 residues long. With 4 bases removed from V and 8 bases from J, the gap between germline ends came to 17 bases. This CDR3 reads CSVAVTGSGGYTF. CDR3 coding DNA: TGCAGCGTTGCTGTGACAGGTTCGGGCGGCTACACCTTC.

The J gene is TRBJ1-4, the V gene TRBV9, with D unclear. This CDR3 comprises 14 residues. The germline CDR1 and CDR2 sequences are SGDLS and YYNGEE. V lost 0 bases and J lost 8, with 11 bases in between. Written as DNA, the CDR3 is TGTGCCAGCAGCGTAGGGACCGGAGGGGAAAAACTGTTTTTT. This codes for CASSVGTGGEKLFF.

This clone was observed once. The gene calls are TRBV6-5 and TRBJ2-7, with 9 bases lining up with TRBD1. With V trimmed by 5 bases and J by 3 bases, 8 bases remained unmatched. Germline CDR1 MNHEY, CDR2 SVGAGI. The CDR3 runs 15 residues. CDR3 sequence: CASSRPGQGDYEQYF. CDR3 nucleotides: TGTGCCAGCAGTAGACCGGGACAGGGTGACTACGAGCAGTACTTC.